This T cell receptor beta chain comes out of a study of blood T cell repertoires in COVID-19. Study-wide background: The study drew acute and convalescent COVID-19 samples from the United States, Italy and Spain. PBMCs, B-cell-depleted T cells, or T cells provided the cDNA or gDNA that made up the material.

In the original processing: Reference gene primer amplification in the assay estimated nucleated cell counts. Sequencing used immunoSEQ multiplex PCR; TCRdb keeps in-frame clones, though not all of them. The DNA was the basis for D and trimming; V, J and clone size are from that table. The table has about 140,000 clones, 70% to 85% seen once. This clonotype was obtained from an elderly woman in a cohort sampled during active or convalescent COVID-19. Sequenced input: peripheral blood.

The CDR3 region is CASSVQGTGELFF. CDR3 in DNA: TGTGCCAGCAGCGTACAGGGCACCGGGGAGCTGTTTTTT. This chain joins TRBV5-4 and TRBJ2-2, with a tentative D call TRBD1 (6 bases). V dropped 4 bases and J dropped 4 bases, with 8 bases sitting between them. This CDR3 comprises 13 residues. In germline, CDR1 is SGHNT, CDR2 YYREEE (reference sequence).